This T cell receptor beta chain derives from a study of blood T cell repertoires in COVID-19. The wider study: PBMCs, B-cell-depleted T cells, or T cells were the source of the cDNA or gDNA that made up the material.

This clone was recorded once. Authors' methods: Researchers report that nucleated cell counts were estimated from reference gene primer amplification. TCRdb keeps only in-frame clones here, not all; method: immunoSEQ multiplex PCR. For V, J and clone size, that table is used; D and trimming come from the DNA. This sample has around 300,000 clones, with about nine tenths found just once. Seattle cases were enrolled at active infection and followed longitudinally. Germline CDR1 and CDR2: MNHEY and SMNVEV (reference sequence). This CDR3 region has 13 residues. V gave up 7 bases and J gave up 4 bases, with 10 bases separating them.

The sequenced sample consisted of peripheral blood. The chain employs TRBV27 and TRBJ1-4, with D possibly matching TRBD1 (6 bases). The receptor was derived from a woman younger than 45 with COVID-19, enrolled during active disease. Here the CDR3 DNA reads TGTGCCAGCATGGACAGAATTAATGAAAAACTGTTTTTT. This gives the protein CASMDRINEKLFF.